These T cell receptor beta chains were read from a single sample in a study of T cells in Graves' hyperthyroidism and ophthalmopathy. Via MiXCR, TCRdb re-called the multiplex PCR reads, giving one row per CDR3 protein. The data show 660,000 or so distinct CDR3 sequences, 40% to 55% seen once. The sample was peripheral blood or thyroid tissue (not recorded which). These receptor sequences come from an adult man with Graves' disease, either hyperthyroidism or ophthalmopathy (not recorded which). The CDR3 runs from the conserved cysteine through the conserved F or W. A D gene is named only where the DNA matches it firmly. Size is stated for part of the rows, as once, few or many counts, or as a class when the clone is expanded.

V gene	clone size	D gene	CDR3 length	J gene	CDR3 DNA	CDR3 protein
TRBV7-3	NA	TRBD2	14	TRBJ2-1	TGTGCCAGCGGACCAGCGGGGCCTAACAATGAGCAGTTCTTC	CASGPAGPNNEQFF
TRBV6-5	few	TRBD1	14	TRBJ1-1	TGTGCCAGCAGTTACTCAGGGGGCAAGACTGAAGCTTTCTTT	CASSYSGGKTEAFF
TRBV2	NA	TRBD1	16	TRBJ1-5	TGTGCCAGCAGTTTTGGGGACAGTCTTCCAAGTCAGCCCCAGCATTTT	CASSFGDSLPSQPQHF
TRBV2	NA	NA	15	TRBJ1-2	TGTGCCAGCAGTTTTATTGCAGGGTCGTACTATGGCTACACCTTC	CASSFIAGSYYGYTF
TRBV25-1	NA	TRBD1	15	TRBJ1-2	TGTGCCAGCAGTGAATTACGGGACAGGGTCTATGGCTACACCTTC	CASSELRDRVYGYTF
TRBV5-1	NA	NA	16	TRBJ1-4	TGCGCCAGCAGCTTGGAGGGCAGCCGGCCCGAAGAAAAACTGTTTTTT	CASSLEGSRPEEKLFF
TRBV7-2	many	NA	11	TRBJ1-2	TGTGCCAGCAGCTTAGGCTGGGGCTACACCTTC	CASSLGWGYTF
TRBV5-1	few	TRBD2	15	TRBJ2-7	TGCGCCAGCAGCTTGGTGGCTAGCGGGAGCAACGAGCAGTACTTC	CASSLVASGSNEQYF
TRBV7-8	many	TRBD1	15	TRBJ1-6	TGTGCCAGCAGCCCCCGGGACAGGGTTAATTCACCCCTCCACTTT	CASSPRDRVNSPLHF
TRBV19	many	NA	12	TRBJ1-1	TGTGCCAGTAGTATGATTTACACTGAAGCTTTCTTT	CASSMIYTEAFF
TRBV11-2	NA	NA	14	TRBJ1-3	TGTGCCAGCAGCTTAAAGGAAGGGGGAATCACCATATATTTT	CASSLKEGGITIYF
TRBV7-9	few	TRBD2	16	TRBJ2-2	TGTGCCAGCAGCCCCAGGACTAGCGGGAACACCGGGGAGCTGTTTTTT	CASSPRTSGNTGELFF
TRBV7-6	NA	NA	15	TRBJ1-5	TGTGCCAGTGGTATTTCACCACTCGGCAATCAGCCCCAGCATTTT	CASGISPLGNQPQHF
TRBV5-1	few	NA	17	TRBJ2-5	TGCGCCAGCAGCTCGGGGCCCTCCCTTGCAACCCAAGAGACCCAGTACTTC	CASSSGPSLATQETQYF
TRBV10-3	NA	TRBD1	12	TRBJ2-5	TGTGCCACCGCTGCACAGGGGAAGCCCCAGTACTTC	CATAAQGKPQYF
TRBV15	NA	NA	12	TRBJ1-1	TGTGCCACCAGCTTGGTGGGAACTGAAGCTTTCTTT	CATSLVGTEAFF
TRBV5-1	NA	TRBD1	14	TRBJ1-1	TGCGCCAGCGGTACAGGGGGAGTGAACACTGAAGCTTTCTTT	CASGTGGVNTEAFF
TRBV10-3	NA	TRBD1	16	TRBJ1-6	TGTGCCAGCAAGTCGGGACAGGGGGCGGCCGGGGCACCCCTCCACTTT	CASKSGQGAAGAPLHF
TRBV25-1	NA	NA	13	TRBJ1-1	TGTGCCAGCAGTGAATGGGGCAGGGATGAAGCTTTCTTT	CASSEWGRDEAFF
TRBV19	few	NA	13	TRBJ1-1	TGTGCCAGTAGGCAGGGTAAATCCACTGAAGCTTTCTTT	CASRQGKSTEAFF
TRBV9	few	TRBD1	14	TRBJ1-2	TGTGCCAGCAGCGGCTCAGGGGGCCCCTATGGCTACACCTTC	CASSGSGGPYGYTF
TRBV9	NA	NA	14	TRBJ2-5	TGTGCCAGCAGCGCGGGACCGGGGCGGGAGACCCAGTACTTC	CASSAGPGRETQYF
TRBV20-1	few	NA	14	TRBJ1-6	TGCAGTGCTCCCCCGGACGGGACTAATTCACCCCTCCACTTT	CSAPPDGTNSPLHF
TRBV20-1	NA	NA	15	TRBJ1-1	TGCAGTGCTAGAGATTCCTTTTCCGGGAACACTGAAGCTTTCTTT	CSARDSFSGNTEAFF
TRBV29-1	many	NA	10	TRBJ2-7	TGCAGCGCCGCTGACTACGAGCAGTACTTC	CSAADYEQYF
TRBV7-2	NA	NA	15	TRBJ2-5	TGTGCCAGCAGCTCTGGGTCGGGGGGCCGCAAGACCCAGTACTTC	CASSSGSGGRKTQYF
TRBV7-9	NA	NA	17	TRBJ1-6	TGTGCCAGCAGCTTAGTTCTAGGAAACTCCTATAATTCACCCCTCCACTTT	CASSLVLGNSYNSPLHF
TRBV20-1	NA	TRBD2	14	TRBJ2-7	TGCAGTGCTCGACCCGGGACTAGTTTCTACGAGCAGTACTTC	CSARPGTSFYEQYF
TRBV9	few	NA	13	TRBJ2-2	TGTGCCAGCGATCTTGCTGACACCGGGGAGCTGTTTTTT	CASDLADTGELFF
TRBV2	once	TRBD1	11	TRBJ1-2	TGTGCCAGCAGTCTGGACAGGGTTCCGACCTTC	CASSLDRVPTF
TRBV7-8	NA	TRBD2	16	TRBJ2-5	TGTGCCAGCGTATCTAGCGGGAGGGCCCCCGGAGAGACCCAGTACTTC	CASVSSGRAPGETQYF
TRBV7-2	many	NA	15	TRBJ2-7	TGTGCCAGCAATCCTACTAGGACAGCCTCCTACGAGCAGTACTTC	CASNPTRTASYEQYF
TRBV7-2	NA	NA	16	TRBJ1-6	TGTGCCAGCAGCTTAAGGGGAGGGACTGTGAATTCACCCCTCCACTTT	CASSLRGGTVNSPLHF
TRBV12-3/TRBV12-4	few	TRBD1	16	TRBJ2-5	TGTGCCAGCAGTTTATTGCGACAGGGGGCGGGAGAGACCCAGTACTTC	CASSLLRQGAGETQYF
TRBV10-3	NA	NA	12	TRBJ1-2	TGTGCCATCGGCAGGGCTAACTATGGCTACACCTTC	CAIGRANYGYTF
TRBV2	NA	TRBD1	19	TRBJ1-2	TGTGCCAGCAGCGACCTACTTGTGGGGACAGGGAAAGCATATAAGAGCTACACCTTC	CASSDLLVGTGKAYKSYTF
TRBV7-6	many	NA	14	TRBJ1-5	TGTGCCAGCAGTCAATCCCATGGGGATCAGCCCCAGCATTTT	CASSQSHGDQPQHF
TRBV12-3/TRBV12-4	many	NA	15	TRBJ1-3	TGTGCCAGCAGAGTTCAGGGGATCATTGGAAACACCATATATTTT	CASRVQGIIGNTIYF
TRBV2	NA	NA	13	TRBJ1-2	TGTGCAGTGAATCAGGGAAGAGACTATGGCTACACCTTC	CAVNQGRDYGYTF
TRBV5-1	NA	TRBD1	15	TRBJ1-2	TGCGCCAGCAGCTTGATGGGACAGCGATATGGAGGCTACACCTTC	CASSLMGQRYGGYTF
TRBV7-9	many	NA	14	TRBJ1-4	TGTGCCAGCAGCTCCGGACGGTGGAATGAAAAACTGTTTTTT	CASSSGRWNEKLFF
TRBV5-8	NA	TRBD1	12	TRBJ1-2	TGCGCCAGCAGCCACAGGGGTGAGGGCTACACCTTC	CASSHRGEGYTF
TRBV29-1	NA	NA	12	TRBJ1-5	TGCAGTACCAGAGCGAGCAATCAGCCCCAGCATTTT	CSTRASNQPQHF
TRBV9	NA	TRBD1	14	TRBJ1-6	TGTGCCAGCAGCGCGGGGACAGGGTTTTCACCCCTCCACTTT	CASSAGTGFSPLHF
TRBV20-1	NA	NA	15	TRBJ1-5	TGCAGTGCTAGTCGAAAGGGAGAGGGGAATCAGCCCCAGCATTTT	CSASRKGEGNQPQHF
TRBV20-1	few	NA	14	TRBJ1-4	TGCAGTGCGGGGAAGGGGCTTGGTAATGAAAAGCTGTTTTTT	CSAGKGLGNEKLFF
TRBV29-1	many	NA	12	TRBJ1-2	TGCAGCGTGGCCCAAGGAGACTATGGCTACACCTTC	CSVAQGDYGYTF
TRBV10-3	NA	NA	16	TRBJ2-5	TGTGCCATCAGTGAGTCCCCCGGAAGGGGGCAAGAGACCCAGTACTTC	CAISESPGRGQETQYF